The rows below give T cell receptor beta chains drawn from one sample of a study of T cell repertoires in cytomegalovirus infection. These receptors' antigens are unknown. One entry per CDR3 protein results from TCRdb running MiXCR on the reads. The repertoire consists of approximately 100,000 distinct CDR3 sequences, with roughly 41% occurring once and the leading ten covering just under 75%. The sequenced sample was CD8+ T cells from cultured PBMCs, obtained from culture after CMV antigen stimulation. The receptors were gathered from a human donor in good health (CMV status not recorded). Some clones in this sample may be carry-over from other donors' samples. The CDR3 runs from the conserved cysteine through the conserved F or W.

length | V | CDR3
15 | TRBV4-1 | CASSQERDSNQPQHF
16 | TRBV7-2 | CASSFPYGGADNEQFF
15 | TRBV7-9 | CASSFGTSDAYEQYF
15 | TRBV19 | CASSIAGRSNQPQHF
15 | TRBV7-2 | CASSAQGALGTEAFF
17 | TRBV20-1 | CSAYAQGQGSYNSPLHF
11 | TRBV12-3/TRBV12-4 | CASSLPDTIYF
16 | TRBV12-3/TRBV12-4 | CASSMGLAGRTYEQYF
17 | TRBV11-2 | CASSTWDRDLTKNEQFF
14 | TRBV7-6 | CASSSGGTAGELFF
15 | TRBV5-4 | CASSARAEYQETQYF
14 | TRBV7-2 | CASSQTHSNYGYTF
14 | TRBV7-8 | CASSLRDRIKEQFF
12 | TRBV28 | CASSPQWDTIYF
15 | TRBV4-1 | CASSQERGLAGELFF
16 | TRBV5-6 | CASSPLAGTSTDTQYF
17 | TRBV7-8 | CASSSQAGTGGPHEQYF
13 | TRBV6-6 | CASRGLSTDTQYF
13 | TRBV2 | CASSGYLGYGYTF
16 | TRBV7-9 | CASSSTTGASGNTIYF
14 | TRBV4-1 | CASGEAGLYGELFF
13 | TRBV27 | CASSPTVLYEQYF
14 | TRBV4-1 | CASRPPGVQETQYF
17 | TRBV7-6 | CASSPEASGGLDNEQFF
15 | TRBV4-1 | CASSQDSAGAYEQYF
15 | TRBV19 | CASSMSGTDYNEQFF
13 | TRBV20-1 | CSARTGRGYEQYF
14 | TRBV6-5 | CASSYHRDDYGYTF
13 | TRBV6-6 | CAGLGGNSYEQYF
14 | TRBV7-7 | CASSLGIGADEQYF
15 | TRBV12-3/TRBV12-4 | CASSRMSRGIGGYTF
13 | TRBV27 | CASRWGAIGELFF
12 | TRBV9 | CASGLAFNEQFF
12 | TRBV20-1 | CSAGQSSYEQYF
13 | TRBV12-3/TRBV12-4 | CASRLAGQETQYF
17 | TRBV5-1 | CASSLERAGASYNEQFF